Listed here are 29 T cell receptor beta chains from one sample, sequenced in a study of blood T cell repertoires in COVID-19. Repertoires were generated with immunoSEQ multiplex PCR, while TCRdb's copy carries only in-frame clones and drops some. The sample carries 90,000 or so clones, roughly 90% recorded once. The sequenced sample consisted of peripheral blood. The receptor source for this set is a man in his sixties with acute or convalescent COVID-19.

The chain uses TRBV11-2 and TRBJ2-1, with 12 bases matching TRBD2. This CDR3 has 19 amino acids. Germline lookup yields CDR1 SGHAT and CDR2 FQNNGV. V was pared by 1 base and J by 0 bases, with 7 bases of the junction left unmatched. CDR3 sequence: CASSLGTSGVLSSYNEQFF. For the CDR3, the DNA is TGTGCCAGCAGCTTAGGGACTAGCGGGGTCCTTAGCTCCTACAATGAGCAGTTCTTC.

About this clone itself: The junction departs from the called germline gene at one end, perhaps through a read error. The CDR3 spells CASTPGTLSGDF. In DNA form, the CDR3 reads TGTGCCAGCACCCCCGGGACTCTAAGTGGGGATTTT. The chain is built from TRBV12-3 or TRBV12-4 and TRBJ1-3, with D maybe TRBD1 (5 bases). The CDR3 sequence is 12 residues long.

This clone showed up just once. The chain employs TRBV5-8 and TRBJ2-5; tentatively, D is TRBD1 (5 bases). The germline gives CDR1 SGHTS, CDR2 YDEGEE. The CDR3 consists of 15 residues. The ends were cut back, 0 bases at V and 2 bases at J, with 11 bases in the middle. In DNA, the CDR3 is TGTGCCAGCAGCTTGGCGGGTCCAGGGCAAGAGACCCAGTACTTC. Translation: CASSLAGPGQETQYF. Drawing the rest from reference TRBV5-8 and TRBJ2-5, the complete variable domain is EAGVTQSPTHLIKTRGQQATLRCSPISGHTSVYWYQQALGLGLQFLLWYDEGEERNRGNFPPRFSGRQFPNYSSELNVNALELEDSALYLCASSLAGPGQETQYFGPGTRLLVL.

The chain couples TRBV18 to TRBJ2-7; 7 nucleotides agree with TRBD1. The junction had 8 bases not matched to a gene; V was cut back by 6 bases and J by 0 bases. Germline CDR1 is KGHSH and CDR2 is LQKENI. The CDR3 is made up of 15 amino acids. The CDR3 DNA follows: TGTGCCAGCTCCCACGGGACAGAAGCCTCCTACGAGCAGTACTTC. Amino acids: CASSHGTEASYEQYF.

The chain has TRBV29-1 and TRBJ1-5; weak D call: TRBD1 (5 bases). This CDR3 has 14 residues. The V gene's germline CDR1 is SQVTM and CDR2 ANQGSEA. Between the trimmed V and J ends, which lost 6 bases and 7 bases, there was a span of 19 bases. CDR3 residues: CSVGPGSGGQPQHF. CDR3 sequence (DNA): TGCAGCGTGGGTCCAGGGTCAGGAGGGCAGCCCCAGCATTTT.

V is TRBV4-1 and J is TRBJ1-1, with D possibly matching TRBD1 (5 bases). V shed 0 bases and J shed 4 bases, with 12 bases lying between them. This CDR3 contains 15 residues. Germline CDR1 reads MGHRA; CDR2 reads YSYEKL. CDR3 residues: CASSQDAIGATEAFF. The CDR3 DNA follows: TGCGCCAGCAGCCAAGACGCCATAGGGGCCACTGAAGCTTTCTTT.

The CDR3 nucleotides read TGTGCCAGCAGACAGGGGAATAAGTACGAGCAGTACTTC. It translates to CASRQGNKYEQYF. The chain employs TRBV2 and TRBJ2-7; 7 bases are shared with TRBD1. Per the germline V gene, CDR1 is SNHLY and CDR2 is FYNNEI. The length of the CDR3 is 13 residues. V lost 6 bases, J lost 4 bases, and 6 bases stayed unmatched.

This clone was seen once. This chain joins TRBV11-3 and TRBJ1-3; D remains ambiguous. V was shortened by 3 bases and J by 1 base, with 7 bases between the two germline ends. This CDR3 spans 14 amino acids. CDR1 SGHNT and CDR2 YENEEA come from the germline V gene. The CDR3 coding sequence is TGTGCCAGCAGCTTCGGGTCTTCTGGAAACACCATATATTTT. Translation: CASSFGSSGNTIYF.

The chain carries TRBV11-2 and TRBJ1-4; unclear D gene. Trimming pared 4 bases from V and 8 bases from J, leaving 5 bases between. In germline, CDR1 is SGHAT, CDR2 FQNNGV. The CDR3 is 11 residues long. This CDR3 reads CASSSKEKLFF. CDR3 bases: TGTGCCAGCAGCTCCAAAGAAAAACTGTTTTTT. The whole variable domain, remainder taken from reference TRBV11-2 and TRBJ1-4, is EAGVAQSPRYKIIEKRQSVAFWCNPISGHATLYWYQQILGQGPKLLIQFQNNGVVDDSQLPKDRFSAERLKGVDSTLKIQPAKLEDSAVYLCASSSKEKLFFGSGTQLSVL.

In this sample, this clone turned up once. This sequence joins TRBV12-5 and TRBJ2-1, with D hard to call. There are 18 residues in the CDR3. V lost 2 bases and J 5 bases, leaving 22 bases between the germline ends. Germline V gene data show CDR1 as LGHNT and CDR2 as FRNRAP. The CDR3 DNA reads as TGTGCTAGTGGTTTGAACGGAATGGGCAGGCTAACCAACAATGAGCAGTTCTTC. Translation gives CASGLNGMGRLTNNEQFF.

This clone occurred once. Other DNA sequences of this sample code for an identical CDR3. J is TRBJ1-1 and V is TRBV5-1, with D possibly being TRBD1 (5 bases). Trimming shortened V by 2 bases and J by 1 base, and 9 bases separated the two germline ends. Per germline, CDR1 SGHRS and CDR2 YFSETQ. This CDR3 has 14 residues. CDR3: CASSLRQGNTEAFF. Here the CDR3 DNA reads TGCGCCAGCAGCTTACGTCAGGGGAACACTGAAGCTTTCTTT.

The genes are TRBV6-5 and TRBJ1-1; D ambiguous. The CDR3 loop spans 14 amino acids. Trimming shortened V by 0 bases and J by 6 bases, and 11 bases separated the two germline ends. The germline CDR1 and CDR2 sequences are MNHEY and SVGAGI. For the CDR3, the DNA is TGTGCCAGCAGTTACTCGAGAGGTGTGGCTGAAGCTTTCTTT. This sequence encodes CASSYSRGVAEAFF.

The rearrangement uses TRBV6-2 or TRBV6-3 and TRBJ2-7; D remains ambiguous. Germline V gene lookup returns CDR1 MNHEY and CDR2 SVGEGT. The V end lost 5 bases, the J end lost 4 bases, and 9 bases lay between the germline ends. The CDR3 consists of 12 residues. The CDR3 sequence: CASSPAAYEQYF. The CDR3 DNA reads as TGTGCCAGCAGTCCCGCGGCTTACGAGCAGTACTTC.

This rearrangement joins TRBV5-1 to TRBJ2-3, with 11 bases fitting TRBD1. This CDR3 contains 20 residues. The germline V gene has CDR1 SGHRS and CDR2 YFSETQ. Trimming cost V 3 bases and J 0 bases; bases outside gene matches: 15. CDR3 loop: CASSWTTGTGGPSSTDTQYF. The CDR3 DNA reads TGCGCCAGCAGCTGGACGACCGGGACAGGGGGACCCTCTAGCACAGATACGCAGTATTTT.

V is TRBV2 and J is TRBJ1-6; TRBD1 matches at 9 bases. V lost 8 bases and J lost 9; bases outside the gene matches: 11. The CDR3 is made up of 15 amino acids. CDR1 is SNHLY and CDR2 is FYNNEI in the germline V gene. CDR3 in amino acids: CASARDRASGSPLHF. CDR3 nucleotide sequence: TGTGCCAGCGCCAGGGACAGGGCCTCAGGTTCACCCCTCCACTTT.

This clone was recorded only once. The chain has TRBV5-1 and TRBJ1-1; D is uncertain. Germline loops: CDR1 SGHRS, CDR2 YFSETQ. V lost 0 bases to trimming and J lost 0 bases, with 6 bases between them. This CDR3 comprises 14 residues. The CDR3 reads CASSLDQVNTEAFF. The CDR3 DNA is TGCGCCAGCAGCTTGGACCAGGTGAACACTGAAGCTTTCTTT.

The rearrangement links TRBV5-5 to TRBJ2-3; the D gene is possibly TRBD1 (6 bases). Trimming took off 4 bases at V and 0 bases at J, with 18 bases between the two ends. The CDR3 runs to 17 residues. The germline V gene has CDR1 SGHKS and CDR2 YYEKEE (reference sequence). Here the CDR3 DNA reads TGTGCCAGCAGCGTGGCAATCGACAGGACGAGCACAGATACGCAGTATTTT. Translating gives CASSVAIDRTSTDTQYF.

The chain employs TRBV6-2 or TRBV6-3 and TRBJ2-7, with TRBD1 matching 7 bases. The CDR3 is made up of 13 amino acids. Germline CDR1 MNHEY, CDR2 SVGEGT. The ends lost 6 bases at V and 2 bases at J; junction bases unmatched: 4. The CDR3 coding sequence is TGTGCCAGCAGCGACAGGGTTCCCTACGAGCAGTACTTC. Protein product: CASSDRVPYEQYF.

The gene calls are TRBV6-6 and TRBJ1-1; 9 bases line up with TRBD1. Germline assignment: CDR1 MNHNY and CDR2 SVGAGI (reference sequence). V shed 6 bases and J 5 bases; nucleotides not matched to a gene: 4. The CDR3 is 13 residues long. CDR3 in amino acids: CASSQQGATEAFF. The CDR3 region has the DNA TGTGCCAGCAGCCAACAGGGGGCGACTGAAGCTTTCTTT.

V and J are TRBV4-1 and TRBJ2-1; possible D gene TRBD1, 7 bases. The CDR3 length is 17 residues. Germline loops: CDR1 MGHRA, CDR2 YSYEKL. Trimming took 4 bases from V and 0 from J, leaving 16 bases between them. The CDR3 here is CASSPRGTGSSYNEQFF. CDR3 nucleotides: TGCGCCAGCAGCCCCAGGGGGACCGGGAGCTCCTACAATGAGCAGTTCTTC.

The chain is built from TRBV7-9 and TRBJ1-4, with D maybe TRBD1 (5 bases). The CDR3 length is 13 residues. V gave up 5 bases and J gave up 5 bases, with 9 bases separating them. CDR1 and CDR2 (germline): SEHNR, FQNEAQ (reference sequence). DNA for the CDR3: TGTGCCAGCAGCAACAGACAGAATGAAAAACTGTTTTTT. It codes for CASSNRQNEKLFF.

The CDR3 coding sequence is TGTGCCAGCAGACAAACAGGGGGGAAGCAGTACTTC. It specifies CASRQTGGKQYF. V and J are TRBV6-5 and TRBJ2-7, with TRBD1 identical over 8 bases. CDR1 and CDR2 from the germline V gene are MNHEY and SVGAGI. Trimming took 6 bases from V and 8 from J; bases not matched to a gene: 6. This CDR3 contains 12 residues.

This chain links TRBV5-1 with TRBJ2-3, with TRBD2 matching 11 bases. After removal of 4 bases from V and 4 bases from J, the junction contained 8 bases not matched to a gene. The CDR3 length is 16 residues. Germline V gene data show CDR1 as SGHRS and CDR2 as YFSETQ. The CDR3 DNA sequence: TGCGCCAGCAGCCCCAATAGCGGGGGGGGCGCAGATACGCAGTATTTT. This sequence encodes CASSPNSGGGADTQYF.

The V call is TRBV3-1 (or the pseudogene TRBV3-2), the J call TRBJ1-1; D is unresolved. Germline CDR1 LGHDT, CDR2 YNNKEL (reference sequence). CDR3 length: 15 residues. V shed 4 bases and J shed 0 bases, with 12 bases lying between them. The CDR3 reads CASSPRANLNTEAFF. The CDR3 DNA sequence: TGTGCCAGCAGCCCTCGAGCCAATTTGAACACTGAAGCTTTCTTT.

Here the CDR3 DNA reads TGTGCCAGCAGTCGGACAGGGTACGACAATGAGCAGTTCTTC. Its translation is CASSRTGYDNEQFF. The rearrangement links TRBV5-5 to TRBJ2-1, with 8 bases that match TRBD1. CDR1 is SGHKS, CDR2 YYEKEE, per germline (reference sequence). The trim removed 5 bases at V and 5 bases at J, leaving 6 bases unmatched. The CDR3 is made up of 14 amino acids.

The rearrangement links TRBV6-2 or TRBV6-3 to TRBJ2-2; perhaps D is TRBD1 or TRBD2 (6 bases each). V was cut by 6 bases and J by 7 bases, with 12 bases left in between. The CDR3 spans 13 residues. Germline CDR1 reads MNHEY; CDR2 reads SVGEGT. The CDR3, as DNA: TGTGCCAGCAGCGGGGGCCAAAACGGGGAGCTGTTTTTT. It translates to CASSGGQNGELFF.

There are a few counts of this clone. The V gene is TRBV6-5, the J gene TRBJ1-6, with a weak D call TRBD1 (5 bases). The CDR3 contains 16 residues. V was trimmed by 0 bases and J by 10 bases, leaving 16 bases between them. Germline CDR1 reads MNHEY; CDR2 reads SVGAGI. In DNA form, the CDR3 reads TGTGCCAGCAGTTACTCGAGTCAGGGCTTTGGGTCACCCCTCCACTTT. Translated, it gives CASSYSSQGFGSPLHF.

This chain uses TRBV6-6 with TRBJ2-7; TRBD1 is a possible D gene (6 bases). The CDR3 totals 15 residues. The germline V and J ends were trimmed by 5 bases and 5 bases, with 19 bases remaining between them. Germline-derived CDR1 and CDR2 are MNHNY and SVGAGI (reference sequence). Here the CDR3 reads CASSGGTGNPHEQYF. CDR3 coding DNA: TGTGCCAGCAGTGGGGGTACAGGGAATCCCCACGAGCAGTACTTC.

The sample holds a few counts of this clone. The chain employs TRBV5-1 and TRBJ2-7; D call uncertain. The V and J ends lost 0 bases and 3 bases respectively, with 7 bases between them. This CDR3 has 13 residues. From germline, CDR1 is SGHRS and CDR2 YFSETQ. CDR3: CASSLGLNYEQYF. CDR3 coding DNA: TGCGCCAGCAGCTTGGGTTTAAACTACGAGCAGTACTTC.